Shown below are 32 T cell receptor beta chains from a single sample sequenced in a study of cytomegalovirus exposure and HLA in healthy donors. Researchers ran the PCR with 60 Vbeta and 13 Jbeta primers. The repertoire was sequenced with immunoSEQ multiplex PCR; TCRdb's copy has only in-frame clones and lacks some. The sample holds 150,000 or so clones; about 80% are singletons and the top ten take roughly 0.7%. Source material: PBMCs. These receptors all stem from a male donor in good health and CMV-seronegative.

CDR3 sequence reads: CASSVGPGQGNFEQYF. CDR3 nucleotides: TGTGCCAGCAGCGTAGGCCCGGGACAGGGGAATTTCGAGCAGTACTTC. J is TRBJ2-7 and V is TRBV9; 10 nucleotides agree with TRBD1. V gave up 0 bases and J gave up 6 bases; unmatched junction bases: 9. The germline CDR1 and CDR2 sequences are SGDLS and YYNGEE. The CDR3 contains 16 residues.

CDR3 in amino acids: CASSSTGPGDYGYTF. As DNA, the CDR3 is TGCGCCAGCAGCTCGACAGGGCCTGGGGACTATGGCTACACCTTC. The chain carries TRBV5-1 and TRBJ1-2; 7 nucleotides match TRBD1. Germline lookup yields CDR1 SGHRS and CDR2 YFSETQ. V shed 3 bases, J shed 3 bases, and the junction held 8 bases outside the gene matches. This CDR3 contains 15 residues.

The rearrangement joins TRBV4-2 to TRBJ2-3; 11 bases match TRBD2. J was trimmed by 4 bases and V by 3 bases; bases with no gene match: 6. The CDR3 is made up of 16 amino acids. CDR1 LGHNA and CDR2 YNFKEQ come from the germline V gene. CDR3 in amino acids: CASSQFSGGAPDTQYF. The CDR3 region has the DNA TGTGCCAGCAGCCAGTTTAGCGGGGGGGCGCCAGATACGCAGTATTTT.

This chain connects TRBV7-9 to TRBJ2-7; TRBD1 agrees at 8 bases. The CDR3 covers 15 residues. CDR1 and CDR2 (germline): SEHNR, FQNEAQ (reference sequence). V lost 3 bases, J lost 2 bases, and 6 bases stayed unmatched. This CDR3 reads CASSFRTGSTYEQYF. The CDR3 DNA follows: TGTGCCAGCAGCTTTAGGACAGGGAGCACCTACGAGCAGTACTTC.

The J gene is TRBJ2-1, the V gene TRBV5-5, with a weak D call TRBD2 (6 bases). CDR1 and CDR2 (germline): SGHKS, YYEKEE (reference sequence). V lost 0 bases to trimming and J lost 2 bases, with 15 bases between them. CDR3 length: 17 residues. The DNA of the CDR3 is TGTGCCAGCAGCTTGGGGGACTCCGGGGGTGCCTACAATGAGCAGTTCTTC. It translates to CASSLGDSGGAYNEQFF. Full variable domain (missing parts from reference TRBV5-5 and TRBJ2-1): DAGVTQSPTHLIKTRGQQVTLRCSPISGHKSVSWYQQVLGQGPQFIFQYYEKEERGRGNFPDRFSARQFPNYSSELNVNALLLGDSALYLCASSLGDSGGAYNEQFFGPGTRLTVL.

The chain employs TRBV30 and TRBJ2-3; D not certain. Per the germline V gene, CDR1 is GTSNPN and CDR2 is SVGIG (reference sequence). With 4 bases removed from V and 3 bases from J, the gap between germline ends came to 8 bases. The CDR3 is 12 amino acids. The CDR3 spells CAWNLRTDTQYF. The CDR3 DNA reads as TGTGCCTGGAATCTCCGGACAGATACGCAGTATTTT.

This clone was seen only once. This chain links TRBV5-1 with TRBJ1-2, with 8 positions matching TRBD1. The CDR3 totals 16 residues. Germline CDR1 reads SGHRS; CDR2 reads YFSETQ. The ends lost 0 bases at V and 0 bases at J; junction bases unmatched: 4. The CDR3 loop is CASSLEGQASNYGYTF. CDR3 sequence (DNA): TGCGCCAGCAGCTTGGAGGGACAGGCCTCTAACTATGGCTACACCTTC.

The genes are TRBV11-2 and TRBJ1-5; D remains ambiguous. CDR1 is SGHAT, CDR2 FQNNGV, per germline. This CDR3 spans 13 amino acids. Trimming shortened V by 3 bases and J by 3 bases, and 6 bases separated the two germline ends. This chain's CDR3 is CASSLGINQPQHF. The DNA of the CDR3 is TGTGCCAGCAGCTTGGGCATCAATCAGCCCCAGCATTTT. Based on the CDR3 plus reference TRBV11-2 and TRBJ1-5, the full variable domain is EAGVAQSPRYKIIEKRQSVAFWCNPISGHATLYWYQQILGQGPKLLIQFQNNGVVDDSQLPKDRFSAERLKGVDSTLKIQPAKLEDSAVYLCASSLGINQPQHFGDGTRLSIL.

The chain has TRBV27 and TRBJ2-7, with 7 bases fitting TRBD1. Germline V lookup: CDR1 MNHEY, CDR2 SMNVEV (reference sequence). The trim removed 5 bases at V and 2 bases at J, leaving 9 bases unmatched. The CDR3 runs 15 residues. CDR3 coding DNA: TGTGCCAGCAGTCCCCATTCGACAGGGCCCTACGAGCAGTACTTC. This sequence encodes CASSPHSTGPYEQYF.

The chain recombines TRBV19 with TRBJ1-5, with 7 bases aligning to TRBD1. The ends lost 3 bases at V and 10 bases at J; junction bases unmatched: 9. The germline CDR1 and CDR2 sequences are LNHDA and SQIVND (reference sequence). The CDR3 spans 14 residues. CDR3 bases: TGTGCCAGTAGTATTGTACAGGGGAGTGGACCCCAGCATTTT. As protein: CASSIVQGSGPQHF.

This chain links TRBV5-4 with TRBJ2-7, with 8 positions matching TRBD1. Trimming removed 3 bases from V and 2 bases from J; junction bases left unmatched: 7. Germline V gene lookup returns CDR1 SGHNT and CDR2 YYREEE (reference sequence). CDR3 length: 15 residues. CDR3 nucleotide sequence: TGTGCCAGCAGCTCCGCCGGACAGGGCCCCTACGAGCAGTACTTC. This translates into CASSSAGQGPYEQYF.

The chain links TRBV5-4 to TRBJ1-1; TRBD1 aligns across 10 bases. V lost 4 bases to trimming and J lost 1 base; unmatched junction nucleotides: 13. Germline V gives CDR1 SGHNT, CDR2 YYREEE (reference sequence). This CDR3 region has 18 residues. CDR3 DNA sequence: TGTGCCAGCAGCGTAAACCCGGGACAGGGGCCCTCGAACACTGAAGCTTTCTTT. Translated: CASSVNPGQGPSNTEAFF.

The CDR3 sequence is CASTLLPGMNTEAFF. The CDR3 DNA is TGCGCCAGCACCCTCTTGCCGGGGATGAACACTGAAGCTTTCTTT. This rearrangement joins TRBV5-1 to TRBJ1-1; no firm D call. This CDR3 is 15 amino acids long. The ends were cut back, 6 bases at V and 0 bases at J, with 15 bases in the middle. Germline CDR1 reads SGHRS; CDR2 reads YFSETQ.

This chain joins TRBV6-1 and TRBJ2-2; 10 nucleotides agree with TRBD1. Per germline, CDR1 MNHNS and CDR2 SASEGT. The CDR3 totals 14 residues. Unmatched junction bases numbered 4, after V lost 8 bases and J lost 4 bases. The CDR3 DNA is TGTGCCAGCCGGGACAGGGGAAGCACCGGGGAGCTGTTTTTT. This codes for CASRDRGSTGELFF.

The chain couples TRBV25-1 to TRBJ1-2; D possibly corresponds to TRBD1 (5 bases). Germline V gives CDR1 MGHDK, CDR2 SYGVNS. The CDR3 spans 13 residues. V was trimmed by 5 bases and J by 5 bases, leaving 12 bases between them. The CDR3 spells CASSTDMFYGYTF. In nucleotides, the CDR3 is TGTGCCAGCAGTACGGACATGTTTTATGGCTACACCTTC.

V usage is TRBV5-6 and J usage is TRBJ2-7; D is unresolved. V was shortened by 0 bases and J by 3 bases, with 7 bases between the two germline ends. Germline V gene lookup returns CDR1 SGHDT and CDR2 YYEEEE. The CDR3 has 13 amino acids. CDR3 in amino acids: CASSLGTIYEQYF. Here the CDR3 DNA reads TGTGCCAGCAGCTTGGGAACTATCTACGAGCAGTACTTC.

The chain is built from TRBV19 and TRBJ2-1; TRBD2 agrees at 15 bases. The CDR3 runs to 16 residues. The germline CDR1 and CDR2 sequences are LNHDA and SQIVND (reference sequence). The J segment lost 7 bases and the V segment lost 5 bases, leaving 6 bases of the junction unmatched. CDR3 in DNA: TGTGCCAGTAGTTTCGGACTAGCGGGAGGGGGGAATGAGCAGTTCTTC. Amino acid sequence: CASSFGLAGGGNEQFF.

The chain links TRBV11-3 to TRBJ2-7, with D possibly TRBD1 on 7 matching bases. This CDR3 has 15 residues. Germline CDR1 and CDR2: SGHNT and YENEEA. Trimming shortened V by 2 bases and J by 2 bases, and 13 bases separated the two germline ends. The DNA of the CDR3 is TGTGCCAGCAGCTTAAGGGCCAGGGGGGCCTACGAGCAGTACTTC. This codes for CASSLRARGAYEQYF.

The genes are TRBV14 and TRBJ2-3; 7 positions match TRBD2. The CDR3 extends over 17 amino acids. Germline V gene lookup returns CDR1 SGHDN and CDR2 FVKESK. The J segment lost 0 bases and the V segment lost 4 bases, leaving 10 bases of the junction unmatched. CDR3 sequence reads: CASSRQLASASTDTQYF. For the CDR3, the DNA is TGTGCCAGCAGCCGACAACTAGCGTCCGCTAGCACAGATACGCAGTATTTT. Supplemented by reference TRBV14 and TRBJ2-3, the full variable domain reads EAGVTQFPSHSVIEKGQTVTLRCDPISGHDNLYWYRRVMGKEIKFLLHFVKESKQDESGMPNNRFLAERTGGTYSTLKVQPAELEDSGVYFCASSRQLASASTDTQYFGPGTRLTVL.

This chain links TRBV9 with TRBJ2-2; D possibly corresponds to TRBD1 (6 bases). The germline gives CDR1 SGDLS, CDR2 YYNGEE. V was pared by 6 bases and J by 5 bases, with 23 bases between. The CDR3 extends over 17 amino acids. CDR3 sequence: CASTQTGNAHGTGELFF. The CDR3 nucleotides are TGTGCCAGCACCCAAACAGGGAACGCCCATGGAACCGGGGAGCTGTTTTTT.

The chain combines TRBV30 with TRBJ1-2, with D possibly matching TRBD1 (6 bases). This CDR3 has 13 amino acids. In germline, CDR1 is GTSNPN, CDR2 SVGIG (reference sequence). The V gene lost 2 bases and the J gene lost 4 bases, with 11 bases spanning the gap. The DNA of the CDR3 is TGTGCCTGGAGTCTACAGGGTCCCTATGGCTACACCTTC. Amino acid sequence: CAWSLQGPYGYTF. Full variable domain (outside the CDR3, taken from reference TRBV30 and TRBJ1-2): SQTIHQWPATLVQPVGSPLSLECTVEGTSNPNLYWYRQAAGRGLQLLFYSVGIGQISSEVPQNLSASRPQDRQFILSSKKLLLSDSGFYLCAWSLQGPYGYTFGSGTRLTVV.

The chain uses TRBV7-2 and TRBJ1-2; perhaps TRBD1 as D (6 bases). Germline CDR1 SGHTA, CDR2 FQGNSA. Trimming cost V 0 bases and J 8 bases, with 13 bases left between them. CDR3 length: 14 residues. CDR3 in DNA: TGTGCCAGCAGCTTAGCGTGGCAGGGGCCAGGCTACACCTTC. Amino acid sequence: CASSLAWQGPGYTF.

V is TRBV2 and J is TRBJ1-6, with 8 bases matching TRBD1. The junction had 7 bases not matched to a gene; V was cut back by 8 bases and J by 7 bases. Germline V gives CDR1 SNHLY, CDR2 FYNNEI. The CDR3 has 14 amino acids. CDR3 protein: CASPRTGSNSPLHF. DNA of the CDR3: TGTGCCAGCCCACGGACAGGGTCAAATTCACCCCTCCACTTT.

Worth noting for this clone: Other DNA sequences in the same sample also yield this CDR3. J is TRBJ1-2 and V is TRBV29-1, with 9 nucleotides matching TRBD1. CDR3 length equals 13 residues. From germline, CDR1 is SQVTM and CDR2 ANQGSEA. Trimming removed 7 bases from V and 2 bases from J; junction bases left unmatched: 5. CDR3: CSASTGGNYGYTF. The CDR3, as DNA: TGCAGCGCATCGACAGGGGGAAACTATGGCTACACCTTC. Filled out from reference TRBV29-1 and TRBJ1-2, the complete variable domain reads SAVISQKPSRDICQRGTSLTIQCQVDSQVTMMFWYRQQPGQSLTLIATANQGSEATYESGFVIDKFPISRPNLTFSTLTVSNMSPEDSSIYLCSASTGGNYGYTFGSGTRLTVV.

A single count supports this clone. Lacking the conserved final phenylalanine or tryptophan, this CDR3 likely reflects a read error. The chain couples TRBV6-5 to TRBJ2-3, with D unclear. V lost 4 bases and J 0 bases, leaving 11 bases between the germline ends. The CDR3 runs to 15 residues. The germline V gene encodes CDR1 MNHEY and CDR2 SVGAGI. The CDR3 region is CASSSWVTSTDTQYL. CDR3 in DNA: TGTGCCAGCAGTTCCTGGGTTACTAGCACAGATACGCAGTATCTT.

The chain links TRBV27 to TRBJ2-5; 11 nucleotides match TRBD2. V was clipped by 8 bases and J by 5 bases; unmatched bases: 10. CDR1 and CDR2 from the germline V gene are MNHEY and SMNVEV (reference sequence). The CDR3 has 15 residues. CDR3 nucleotides: TGTGCCAGCGGTACTAGCGGGGGAGTGTCGGAGACCCAGTACTTC. This translates into CASGTSGGVSETQYF.

Regarding this clone: One end of the junction is discordant with germline, which a read error may explain. The chain employs TRBV11-2 and TRBJ2-7; D not certain. Germline V gives CDR1 SGHAT, CDR2 FQNNGV. The CDR3 is made up of 13 amino acids. CDR3 DNA: TGTGCCAGCAGCTTAGATCGGGTCGCCGAGGAGTACTTC. Residues: CASSLDRVAEEYF.

The CDR3 loop is CASSATGSEQYF. CDR3 bases: TGTGCCAGCAGTGCGACAGGGAGCGAGCAGTACTTC. J is TRBJ2-5 and V is TRBV5-6; TRBD1 agrees at 7 bases. TRBJ2-7 matches the DNA end more closely, so the J call is doubtful. The CDR3 spans 12 residues. Germline loops: CDR1 SGHDT, CDR2 YYEEEE.

The rearrangement links TRBV28 to TRBJ2-7; D perhaps matches TRBD1 (6 bases). CDR1 and CDR2 (germline): MDHEN, SYDVKM. This CDR3 has 15 residues. The germline V and J ends were trimmed by 3 bases and 0 bases, with 12 bases remaining between them. Here the CDR3 reads CASSFDRTSSYEQYF. As DNA, the CDR3 is TGTGCCAGCAGTTTCGACAGGACAAGCTCCTACGAGCAGTACTTC. Filled out from reference TRBV28 and TRBJ2-7, the complete variable domain reads DVKVTQSSRYLVKRTGEKVFLECVQDMDHENMFWYRQDPGLGLRLIYFSYDVKMKEKGDIPEGYSVSREKKERFSLILESASTNQTSMYLCASSFDRTSSYEQYFGPGTRLTVT.

V is TRBV5-4 and J is TRBJ2-1; 8 nucleotides match TRBD1. This CDR3 region has 15 residues. The V gene's germline CDR1 is SGHNT and CDR2 YYREEE (reference sequence). The J segment lost 3 bases and the V segment lost 3 bases, leaving 5 bases of the junction unmatched. The CDR3 is CASSSGQGLYNEQFF. The DNA of the CDR3 is TGTGCCAGCAGCTCCGGACAGGGACTCTACAATGAGCAGTTCTTC.

This chain uses TRBV2 with TRBJ1-2; 10 nucleotides match TRBD1. The CDR3 has 14 residues. Germline V gene lookup returns CDR1 SNHLY and CDR2 FYNNEI. V was clipped by 6 bases and J by 5 bases; unmatched bases: 6. The CDR3: CASRETGGRYGYTF. The CDR3 coding sequence is TGTGCCAGCAGAGAGACAGGGGGCCGGTATGGCTACACCTTC.

Here the CDR3 reads CASSPGLGGSGETQYF. The CDR3 bases are TGTGCCAGCTCACCGGGTTTAGGCGGGAGTGGAGAGACCCAGTACTTC. The genes are TRBV18 and TRBJ2-5; TRBD2 aligns across 7 bases. The CDR3 has 16 residues. Germline V gives CDR1 KGHSH, CDR2 LQKENI. With V trimmed by 3 bases and J by 4 bases, 11 bases remained unmatched.